Each of the 10 T cell receptor beta chains below was sequenced from the same sample in a study of Ad26.COV2.S vaccination and SARS-CoV-2 variants (dated by TCRdb to the early 2020s). The treatment or condition tag for this specimen amounts to: approximately 18 received Ad26.COV2.S at low or high dose, single or two shots; several received placebo; per-sample allocation not given. Repertoires of vaccine and placebo recipients were sequenced from samples taken on day 63 after the first injection. Library creation used the immunoSEQ multiplex PCR assay. As stored in TCRdb, this immuneACCESS dataset retains in-frame rearrangements with V and J assigned. A fraction of the clones does not appear; measured against another copy, unresolved V genes explain less than half of the discrepancy, and the remainder lacks a known reason. This sample has about 350,000 clones in its table, and around 90% of those were observed once. 6.4% of the sample goes to the ten largest clones.

Material: peripheral blood, obtained in a trial of Ad26.COV2.S vaccine versus placebo. Every receptor here comes from a person aged 18 to 65 who received the Ad26.COV2.S COVID-19 vaccine or a placebo.

In this sample, this clone turned up once. The chain links TRBV9 to TRBJ2-1; D gene unclear. The germline gives CDR1 SGDLS, CDR2 YYNGEE. V lost 1 base to trimming and J lost 9 bases, with 11 bases between them. The CDR3 consists of 13 residues. This chain's CDR3 is CASSVQVWTEQFF. CDR3 nucleotide sequence: TGTGCCAGCAGCGTACAGGTATGGACTGAGCAGTTCTTC.

This chain uses TRBV7-3 with TRBJ2-7; D is possibly TRBD1 (6 bases). Germline V gives CDR1 SGHTA, CDR2 FQGTGA. CDR3 length: 15 residues. V was clipped by 2 bases and J by 5 bases, with 16 bases between them. The CDR3 DNA reads as TGTGCCAGCAGCTTAGGTCCAGGGGATTCCCACGAGCAGTACTTC. Protein: CASSLGPGDSHEQYF.

This chain uses TRBV5-1 with TRBJ2-2; 8 nucleotides line up with TRBD1. The germline CDR1 and CDR2 sequences are SGHRS and YFSETQ. This CDR3 has 15 amino acids. V shed 1 base, J shed 4 bases, and the junction held 3 bases outside the gene matches. This chain's CDR3 is CASSLTGGVTGELFF. The CDR3 region has the DNA TGCGCCAGCAGCTTGACAGGGGGAGTCACCGGGGAGCTGTTTTTT.

This sequence joins TRBV12-5 and TRBJ1-1; 9 nucleotides agree with TRBD1. This CDR3 region has 15 residues. In germline, CDR1 is LGHNT, CDR2 FRNRAP. With V trimmed by 5 bases and J by 4 bases, 8 bases remained unmatched. The CDR3 DNA reads TGTGCTAGTGGTCTATCACGACAGGGGGTCACTGAAGCTTTCTTT. Translated: CASGLSRQGVTEAFF.

CDR3 protein: CASSYSRGGDTQYF. The CDR3 DNA sequence: TGTGCCAGCAGTTACTCGAGGGGTGGAGATACGCAGTATTTT. V gene TRBV6-2 or TRBV6-3 combines with J gene TRBJ2-3; D may match TRBD1 or TRBD2 (5 bases each). The germline V gene has CDR1 MNHEY and CDR2 SVGEGT. The V end was cut by 0 bases, the J end by 5 bases, with 9 bases between. The CDR3 is 14 residues long.

The chain employs TRBV7-9 and TRBJ2-2; 7 nucleotides align to TRBD2. The germline gives CDR1 SEHNR, CDR2 FQNEAQ (reference sequence). J gave up 6 bases and V 3 bases, and 10 bases lay outside the gene matches. The CDR3 runs 16 residues. The CDR3 region has the DNA TGTGCCAGCAGCTTTAGGGCGGGAGCGATCCCCGGGGAGCTGTTTTTT. Residues: CASSFRAGAIPGELFF.

This clone was seen just once. The V gene is TRBV5-1, the J gene TRBJ2-5, with no clear D. This CDR3 region has 14 residues. Germline V gene sequence: CDR1 SGHRS, CDR2 YFSETQ. Deletions cut 0 bases from V and 1 base from J, with 7 bases between. The CDR3 region has the DNA TGCGCCAGCAGCTTGGCGCAGCCCCAAGAGACCCAGTACTTC. Amino acids: CASSLAQPQETQYF.

CDR3 sequence reads: CASSPSGQGNQPQHF. In DNA form, the CDR3 reads TGTGCCAGCAGTCCCTCGGGACAGGGGAATCAGCCCCAGCATTTT. The chain has TRBV28 and TRBJ1-5; 10 bases fit TRBD1. Germline V CDR1 and CDR2: MDHEN, SYDVKM. V dropped 5 bases and J dropped 4; count of bases not matched to a gene: 5. This CDR3 spans 15 amino acids. Using reference TRBV28 and TRBJ1-5 for the parts outside the CDR3, the full variable domain is DVKVTQSSRYLVKRTGEKVFLECVQDMDHENMFWYRQDPGLGLRLIYFSYDVKMKEKGDIPEGYSVSREKKERFSLILESASTNQTSMYLCASSPSGQGNQPQHFGDGTRLSIL.

V usage is TRBV28 and J usage is TRBJ2-7, with no clear D. This CDR3 region has 14 residues. The germline CDR1 and CDR2 sequences are MDHEN and SYDVKM. V shed 9 bases and J shed 0 bases, with 15 bases lying between them. This chain's CDR3 is CASAPGGTSYEQYF. The DNA of the CDR3 is TGTGCCAGTGCCCCTGGCGGTACCTCCTACGAGCAGTACTTC.

The chain joins TRBV7-3 to TRBJ2-7; 11 nucleotides agree with TRBD1. The CDR3 is 15 amino acids. The V segment lost 4 bases and the J segment 4 bases; nucleotides outside the gene matches: 6. The germline CDR1 and CDR2 sequences are SGHTA and FQGTGA. CDR3 bases: TGTGCCAGCAGCTCGGGACAGGGGGGAGGGTACGAGCAGTACTTC. Translating it yields CASSSGQGGGYEQYF.